This TCR beta chain is drawn from a study of blood T cells in healthy people across ages. With a J-beta primer mix and a sample-barcoded 5' primer, a second PCR ran roughly 6 to 11 cycles. Tags on each cDNA molecule came from a template-switch adaptor with 12 random nucleotides. Using its own MiXCR run on the 5' RACE reads, TCRdb lists one record per CDR3 protein. The sample gives around 1,800,000 distinct CDR3 sequences, approximately 40% of which show up once; around 23% is in the top ten. This CDR3 has 15 residues. Germline CDR1 and CDR2: SEHNR and FQNEAQ (reference sequence). About this clonotype: Its antigen remains unidentified. At one end the junction does not follow the germline gene, possibly because of a read error.

Study results and caveats: Estimates of diversity drawn from one million T cells were considered underestimates.

The sample was blood. The chain couples TRBV7-9 to TRBJ1-2; D uncertain. The receptor was isolated from a human donor in good health. CDR3 sequence (DNA): TGTGCCGGCAGCCGGGATGGCCGACGAGCGTATGGCTACACCTTC. Translating it yields CAGSRDGRRAYGYTF.